This T cell receptor (beta chain) appears in the sequencing data of a study of memory CD4+ T cells and cytomegalovirus serostatus. The table came from immunoSEQ multiplex PCR; TCRdb's copy has only in-frame clones and leaves some out. The sample holds some 66,000 clones; 76% are singletons and the top ten take roughly 5%. Single viable CD3+CD4+CD8-CD45RO+ cells were sorted as the memory CD4+ T cells. The V segment lost 8 bases and the J segment 5 bases; nucleotides outside the gene matches: 18. The CDR3 is 18 amino acids. Germline CDR1 is MNHEY and CDR2 is SMNVEV (reference sequence). The receptor was derived from an adult in good health and CMV-seropositive. The chain combines TRBV27 with TRBJ1-1; 12 bases align to TRBD1. Material: memory CD4+ T cells from blood. DNA for the CDR3: TGTGCCAGCGCCCGGGACAGGGGGCTGCTGGCTAAGGGAACTGAAGCTTTCTTT. It encodes CASARDRGLLAKGTEAFF.